Following are 9 T cell receptor beta chains from one sample sequenced in a study of blood T cells in healthy people across ages. A J-beta primer mix and a sample-barcoded 5' primer were used in a second PCR of roughly 6 to 11 cycles. One entry per CDR3 protein results from TCRdb running MiXCR on the 5' RACE reads. The table records roughly 2 million distinct CDR3 sequences, 49% of them present only once. The specimen sequenced was blood. These receptors originate from a woman in her forties in good health.

J is TRBJ2-1 and V is TRBV29-1, with 12 bases aligning to TRBD2. This CDR3 spans 13 amino acids. J lost 6 bases, V lost 7 bases, and 4 bases had no gene match. Germline V gene lookup returns CDR1 SQVTM and CDR2 ANQGSEA. Here the CDR3 reads CSAPSGGGNEQFF. DNA for the CDR3: TGCAGCGCCCCTAGCGGGGGGGGCAATGAGCAGTTCTTC.

The DNA of the CDR3 is TGTGCCAGCAGTTACTCCTCCGGCGGGGGGCACCAAGAGACCCAGTTCTTC. Translation: CASSYSSGGGHQETQFF. The gene calls are TRBV6-2 or TRBV6-3 and TRBJ2-5, with 8 bases fitting TRBD2. The end of the DNA aligns better with TRBJ2-1, so the J call may be wrong. The CDR3 totals 17 residues. The germline gives CDR1 MNHEY, CDR2 SVGEGT.

This clonotype was counted a few times. This chain links TRBV7-2 with TRBJ2-7; TRBD1 aligns across 7 bases. V was clipped by 2 bases and J by 8 bases; unmatched bases: 12. Germline-derived CDR1 and CDR2 are SGHTA and FQGNSA. This CDR3 has 15 amino acids. As DNA, the CDR3 is TGTGCCAGCAGCTTACAGCGGACAGGACCAAGGAAGCAGTACTTC. Translating gives CASSLQRTGPRKQYF.

This chain connects TRBV29-1 to TRBJ2-5; D gene ambiguous. The germline V gene has CDR1 SQVTM and CDR2 ANQGSEA. This CDR3 spans 13 amino acids. The V and J ends lost 5 bases and 11 bases respectively, with 21 bases between them. The CDR3: CSVWSRKNNEQYF. CDR3 nucleotides: TGCAGCGTTTGGTCCAGGAAAAACAATGAGCAGTACTTC.

V gene TRBV20-1 combines with J gene TRBJ2-1; no clear D gene. With 3 bases removed from V and 7 bases from J, the gap between germline ends came to 10 bases. The germline CDR1 and CDR2 sequences are DFQATT and SNEGSKA (reference sequence). This CDR3 is 12 amino acids long. This CDR3 reads CSASVWANEQFF. CDR3 sequence (DNA): TGCAGTGCTAGTGTCTGGGCAAATGAGCAGTTCTTC.

The chain has TRBV5-1 and TRBJ2-3; D gene uncertain. Trimming took off 4 bases at V and 4 bases at J, with 10 bases between the two ends. This CDR3 is built from 13 residues. Per the germline V gene, CDR1 is SGHRS and CDR2 is YFSETQ. For the CDR3, the DNA is TGCGCCAGCAGCGGCGCTAAGCCAGATACGCAGTATTTT. Its translation is CASSGAKPDTQYF.

J is TRBJ1-4 and V is TRBV7-2; D unclear. The germline gives CDR1 SGHTA, CDR2 FQGNSA. The CDR3 length is 14 residues. The V and J ends lost 2 bases and 2 bases respectively, with 6 bases between them. CDR3 sequence: CASSLLQTNEKLFF. CDR3 nucleotide sequence: TGTGCCAGCAGCTTACTCCAGACTAATGAAAAACTGTTTTTT.

With regard to this clonotype: An end of the junction differs from the germline gene, which may be a read error. The rearrangement links TRBV20-1 to TRBJ1-1; D is undetermined. The CDR3 is made up of 15 amino acids. The germline CDR1 and CDR2 sequences are DFQATT and SNEGSKA (reference sequence). CDR3 in amino acids: CSTRDLGLRNTEAFF. The CDR3 DNA reads TGCAGTACTAGAGATCTCGGACTACGGAACACTGAAGCTTTCTTT.

V is TRBV12-3 or TRBV12-4 and J is TRBJ1-2; no reliable D call. Trimming removed 3 bases from V and 6 bases from J, with 8 bases in between. CDR3 length: 12 amino acids. The CDR3 coding sequence is TGTGCCAGCAGTTTCGACGGGAATGGCTACACCTTC. Encoded protein: CASSFDGNGYTF.